This T cell receptor (beta chain) is drawn from a study of breast tumors, draining lymph nodes, adjacent tissues. Trimming took 8 bases from V and 4 from J; bases not matched to a gene: 8. Germline V gene data show CDR1 as LNHDA and CDR2 as SQIVND (reference sequence). This CDR3 comprises 13 residues. Of note for this clonotype: Its antigen is unknown. This could be a read error, since a much larger clone is one nucleotide away.

Regarding the study as a whole: Findings are consistent with lymph node origin and intratumoral expansion of most tumor T cells. Tumor TCR diversity was below lymph nodes but above nontumor tissue.

Using its own MiXCR run on the multiplex PCR reads, TCRdb lists one record per CDR3 protein. The sample shows over 250,000 distinct CDR3 sequences, over 30% of them seen only once. The lymph nodes were axillary draining lymph nodes from breast cancer patients. The source of this sequence is a female donor with breast cancer. Some clones in this sample may be carry-over from other donors' samples. Sequenced input: axillary lymph node tissue. This chain uses TRBV19 with TRBJ2-7, with TRBD2 matching over 7 bases. In nucleotides, the CDR3 is TGTGCCAGTGAGGCTAGCGGAGGATACGAGCAGTACTTC. It translates to CASEASGGYEQYF. Combining the CDR3 with reference TRBV19 and TRBJ2-7 gives the whole variable domain DGGITQSPKYLFRKEGQNVTLSCEQNLNHDAMYWYRQDPGQGLRLIYYSQIVNDFQKGDIAEGYSVSREKKESFPLTVTSAQKNPTAFYLCASEASGGYEQYFGPGTRLTVT.